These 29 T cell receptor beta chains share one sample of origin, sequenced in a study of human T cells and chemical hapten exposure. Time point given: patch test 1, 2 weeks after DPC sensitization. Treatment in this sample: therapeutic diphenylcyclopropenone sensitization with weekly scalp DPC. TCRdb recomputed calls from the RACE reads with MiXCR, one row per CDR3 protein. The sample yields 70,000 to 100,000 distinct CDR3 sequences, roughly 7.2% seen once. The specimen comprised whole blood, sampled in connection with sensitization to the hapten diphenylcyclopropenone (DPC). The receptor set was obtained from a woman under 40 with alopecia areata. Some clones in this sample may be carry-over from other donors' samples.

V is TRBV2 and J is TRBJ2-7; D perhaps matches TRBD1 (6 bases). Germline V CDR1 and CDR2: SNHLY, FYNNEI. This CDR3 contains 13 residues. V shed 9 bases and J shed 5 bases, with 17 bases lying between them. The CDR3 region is CASRTVDWDEQYF. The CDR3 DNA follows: TGTGCCAGTCGGACAGTCGATTGGGACGAGCAGTACTTC.

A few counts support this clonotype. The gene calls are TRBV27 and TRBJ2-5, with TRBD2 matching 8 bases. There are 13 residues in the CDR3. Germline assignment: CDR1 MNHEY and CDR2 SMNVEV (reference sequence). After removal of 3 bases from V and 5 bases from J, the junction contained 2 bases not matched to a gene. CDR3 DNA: TGTGCCAGCAGTTTCGGGGGGGGGGAGACCCAGTACTTC. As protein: CASSFGGGETQYF.

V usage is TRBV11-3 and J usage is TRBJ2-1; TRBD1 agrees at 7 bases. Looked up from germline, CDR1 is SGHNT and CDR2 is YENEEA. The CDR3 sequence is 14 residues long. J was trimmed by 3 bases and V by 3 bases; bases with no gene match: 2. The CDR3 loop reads CASSLDRNYNEQFF. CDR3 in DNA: TGTGCCAGCAGCTTGGACAGGAACTACAATGAGCAGTTCTTC.

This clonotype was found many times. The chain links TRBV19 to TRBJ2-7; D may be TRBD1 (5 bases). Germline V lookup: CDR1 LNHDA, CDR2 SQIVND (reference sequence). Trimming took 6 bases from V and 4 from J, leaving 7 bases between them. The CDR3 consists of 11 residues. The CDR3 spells CASRQGYEQYF. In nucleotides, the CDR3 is TGTGCCAGTAGGCAGGGTTACGAGCAGTACTTC.

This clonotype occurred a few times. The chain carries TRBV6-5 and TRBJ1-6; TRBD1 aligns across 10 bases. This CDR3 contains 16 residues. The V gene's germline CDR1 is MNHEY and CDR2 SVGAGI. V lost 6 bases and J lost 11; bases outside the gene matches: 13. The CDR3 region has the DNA TGTGCCAGCAGCCGGGACAGGGGCGATCAGGTTGCACCCCTCCACTTT. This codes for CASSRDRGDQVAPLHF.

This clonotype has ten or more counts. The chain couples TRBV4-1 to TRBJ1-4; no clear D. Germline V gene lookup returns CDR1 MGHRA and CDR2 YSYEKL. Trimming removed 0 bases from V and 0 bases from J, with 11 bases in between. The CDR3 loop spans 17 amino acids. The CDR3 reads CASSQDRRRATNEKLFF. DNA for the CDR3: TGCGCCAGCAGCCAAGATCGAAGACGGGCAACTAATGAAAAACTGTTTTTT.

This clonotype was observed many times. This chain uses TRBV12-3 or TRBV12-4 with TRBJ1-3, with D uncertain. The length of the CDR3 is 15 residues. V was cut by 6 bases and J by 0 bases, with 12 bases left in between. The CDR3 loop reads CASRGRAPSGNTIYF. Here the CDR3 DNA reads TGTGCCAGCAGGGGCCGAGCCCCCTCTGGAAACACCATATATTTT.

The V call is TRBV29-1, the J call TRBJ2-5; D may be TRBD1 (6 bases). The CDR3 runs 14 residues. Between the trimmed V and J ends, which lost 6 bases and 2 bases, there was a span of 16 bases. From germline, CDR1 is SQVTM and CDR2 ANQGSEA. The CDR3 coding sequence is TGCAGCGTGGCCACAGGGCTATTGCAAGAGACCCAGTACTTC. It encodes CSVATGLLQETQYF.

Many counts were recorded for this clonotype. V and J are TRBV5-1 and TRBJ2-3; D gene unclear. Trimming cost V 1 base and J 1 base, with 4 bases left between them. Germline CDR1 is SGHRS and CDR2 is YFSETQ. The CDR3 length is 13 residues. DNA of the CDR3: TGCGCCAGCAGCTTGCTGGGCACAGATACGCAGTATTTT. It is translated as CASSLLGTDTQYF.

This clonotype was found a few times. The CDR3 sequence: CASSVPGVTNEKLFF. DNA for the CDR3: TGCGCCAGCAGTGTCCCAGGGGTAACTAATGAAAAACTGTTTTTT. V gene TRBV10-1 combines with J gene TRBJ1-4; D perhaps matches TRBD1 (6 bases). The germline gives CDR1 WNHNN, CDR2 SYGVQD (reference sequence). V lost 4 bases and J lost 1, with 10 bases in between. CDR3 length: 15 amino acids.

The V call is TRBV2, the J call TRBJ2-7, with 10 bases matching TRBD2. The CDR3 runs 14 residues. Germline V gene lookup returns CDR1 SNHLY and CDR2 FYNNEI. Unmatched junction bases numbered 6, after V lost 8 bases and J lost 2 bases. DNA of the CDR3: TGTGCCAGCGTACCAGCGGGGGGGCCCTACGAGCAGTACTTC. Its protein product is CASVPAGGPYEQYF.

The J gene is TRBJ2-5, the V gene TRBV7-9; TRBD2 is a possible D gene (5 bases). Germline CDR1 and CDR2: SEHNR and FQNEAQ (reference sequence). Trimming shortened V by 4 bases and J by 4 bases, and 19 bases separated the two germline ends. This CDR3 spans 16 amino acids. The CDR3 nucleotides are TGTGCCAGCAGCTCGACGCGGGTTAGCTTTCGAGAGACCCAGTACTTC. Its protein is CASSSTRVSFRETQYF.

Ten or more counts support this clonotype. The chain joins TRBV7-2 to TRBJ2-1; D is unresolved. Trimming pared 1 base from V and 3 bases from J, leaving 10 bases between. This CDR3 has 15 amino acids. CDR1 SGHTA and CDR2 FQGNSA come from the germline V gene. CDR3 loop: CASSLDWAFYNEQFF. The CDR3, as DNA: TGTGCCAGCAGCTTAGATTGGGCCTTCTACAATGAGCAGTTCTTC.

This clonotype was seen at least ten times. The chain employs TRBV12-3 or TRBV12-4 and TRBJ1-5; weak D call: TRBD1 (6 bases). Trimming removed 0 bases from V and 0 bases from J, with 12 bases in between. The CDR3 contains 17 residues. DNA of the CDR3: TGTGCCAGCAGTTTAGCCTCAGGGGTTGATAGCAATCAGCCCCAGCATTTT. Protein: CASSLASGVDSNQPQHF.

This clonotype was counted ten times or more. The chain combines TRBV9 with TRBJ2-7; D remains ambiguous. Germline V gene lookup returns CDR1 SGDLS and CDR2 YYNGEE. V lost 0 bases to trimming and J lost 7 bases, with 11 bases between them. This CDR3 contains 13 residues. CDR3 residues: CASSVGTGWEQYF. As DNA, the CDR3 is TGTGCCAGCAGCGTAGGTACGGGTTGGGAGCAGTACTTC.

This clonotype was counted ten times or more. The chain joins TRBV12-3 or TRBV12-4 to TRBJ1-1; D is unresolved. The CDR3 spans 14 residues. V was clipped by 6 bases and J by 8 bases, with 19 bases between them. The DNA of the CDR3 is TGTGCCAGCAGAACTACGTTCGGCAATGCAGAAGCTTTCTTT. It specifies CASRTTFGNAEAFF.

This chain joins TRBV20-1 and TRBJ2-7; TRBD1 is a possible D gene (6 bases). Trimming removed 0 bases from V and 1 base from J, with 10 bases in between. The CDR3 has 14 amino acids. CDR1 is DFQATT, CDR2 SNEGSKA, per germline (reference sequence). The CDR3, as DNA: TGCAGTGCTAGAGATTTTGGACAGTCCTACGAGCAGTACTTC. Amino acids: CSARDFGQSYEQYF.

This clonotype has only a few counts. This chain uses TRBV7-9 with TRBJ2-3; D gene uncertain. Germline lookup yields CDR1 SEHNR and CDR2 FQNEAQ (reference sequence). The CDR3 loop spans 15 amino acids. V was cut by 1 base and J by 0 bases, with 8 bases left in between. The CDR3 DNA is TGTGCCAGCAGCTTAGGGCCTAAGAGCACAGATACGCAGTATTTT. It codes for CASSLGPKSTDTQYF.

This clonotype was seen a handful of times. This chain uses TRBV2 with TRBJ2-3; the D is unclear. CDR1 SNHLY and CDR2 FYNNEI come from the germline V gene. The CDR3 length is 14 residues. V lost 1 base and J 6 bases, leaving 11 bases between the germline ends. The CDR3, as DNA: TGTGCCAGCAGTGAAGGGCCCAACGTGGATACGCAGTATTTT. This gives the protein CASSEGPNVDTQYF.

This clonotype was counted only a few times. CDR3 nucleotide sequence: TGCAGTGCTAGAGCCCTCCAGGGGATTAACACTGAAGCTTTCTTT. As protein: CSARALQGINTEAFF. The chain uses TRBV20-1 and TRBJ1-1; D perhaps matches TRBD1 (6 bases). With 1 base removed from V and 2 bases from J, the gap between germline ends came to 14 bases. The CDR3 is 15 amino acids. From germline, CDR1 is DFQATT and CDR2 SNEGSKA (reference sequence).

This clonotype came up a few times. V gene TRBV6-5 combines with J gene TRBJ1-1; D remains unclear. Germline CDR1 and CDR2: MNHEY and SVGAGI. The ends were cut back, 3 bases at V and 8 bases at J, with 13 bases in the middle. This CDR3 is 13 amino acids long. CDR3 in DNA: TGTGCCAGCAGTTATAATAGGAACGTAGAAGCTTTCTTT. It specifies CASSYNRNVEAFF.

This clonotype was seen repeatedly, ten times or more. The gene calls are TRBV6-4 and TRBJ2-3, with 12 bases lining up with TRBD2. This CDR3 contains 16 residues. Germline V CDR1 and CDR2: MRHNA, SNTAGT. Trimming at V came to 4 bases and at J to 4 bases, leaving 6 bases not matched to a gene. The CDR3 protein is CASSATLAGGPDTQYF. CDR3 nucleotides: TGTGCCAGCAGTGCCACGCTAGCGGGGGGGCCAGATACGCAGTATTTT.

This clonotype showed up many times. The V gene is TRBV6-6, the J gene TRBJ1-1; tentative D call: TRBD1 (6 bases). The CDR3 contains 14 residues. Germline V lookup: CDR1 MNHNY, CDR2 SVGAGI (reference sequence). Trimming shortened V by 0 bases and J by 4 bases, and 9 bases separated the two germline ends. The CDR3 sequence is CASSYSGGSTEAFF. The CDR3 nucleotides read TGTGCCAGCAGTTACTCAGGGGGGAGCACTGAAGCTTTCTTT.

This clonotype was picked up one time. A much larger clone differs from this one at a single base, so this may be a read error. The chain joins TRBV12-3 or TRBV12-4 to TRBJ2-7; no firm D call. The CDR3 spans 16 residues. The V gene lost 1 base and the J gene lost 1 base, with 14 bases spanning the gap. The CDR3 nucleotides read TGTGCCAGCAGTTTAGGATCTGCAGATAAATCCTACGAGCAGTACTTC. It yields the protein CASSLGSADKSYEQYF.

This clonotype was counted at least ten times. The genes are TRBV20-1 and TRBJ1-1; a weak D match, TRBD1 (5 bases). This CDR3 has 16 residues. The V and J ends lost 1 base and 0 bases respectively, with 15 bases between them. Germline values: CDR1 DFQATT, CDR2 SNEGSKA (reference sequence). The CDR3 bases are TGCAGTGCTAGAGTAGGGGACTTCTACATGAACACTGAAGCTTTCTTT. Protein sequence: CSARVGDFYMNTEAFF.

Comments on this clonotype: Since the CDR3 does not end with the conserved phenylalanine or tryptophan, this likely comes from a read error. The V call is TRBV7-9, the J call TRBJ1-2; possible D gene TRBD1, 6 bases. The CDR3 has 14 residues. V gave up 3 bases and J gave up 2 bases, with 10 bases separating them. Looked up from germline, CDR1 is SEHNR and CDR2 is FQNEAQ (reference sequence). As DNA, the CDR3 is TGTGCCAGCAGCTTCGACGGACAGAACTATGGCTACACCTTA. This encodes CASSFDGQNYGYTL.

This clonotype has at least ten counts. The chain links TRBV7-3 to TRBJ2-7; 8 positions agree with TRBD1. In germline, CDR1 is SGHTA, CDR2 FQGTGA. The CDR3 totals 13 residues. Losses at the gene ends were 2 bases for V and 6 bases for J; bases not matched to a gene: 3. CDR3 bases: TGTGCCAGCAGCTTAGACAGGGGAACCGAGCAGTACTTC. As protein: CASSLDRGTEQYF.

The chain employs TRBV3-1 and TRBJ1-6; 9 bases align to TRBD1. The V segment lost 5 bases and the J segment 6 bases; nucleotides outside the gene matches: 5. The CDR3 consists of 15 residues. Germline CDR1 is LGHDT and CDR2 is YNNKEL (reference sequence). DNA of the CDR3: TGTGCCAGCAGCGTCGGACAGGGGTTTAATTCACCCCTCCACTTT. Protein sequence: CASSVGQGFNSPLHF.

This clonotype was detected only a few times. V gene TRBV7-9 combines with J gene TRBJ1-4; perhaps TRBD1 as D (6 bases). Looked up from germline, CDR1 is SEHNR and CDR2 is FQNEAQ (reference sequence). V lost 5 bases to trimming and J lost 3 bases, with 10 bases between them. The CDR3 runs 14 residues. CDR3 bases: TGTGCCAGCAGCCAAGGGGGATCTAATGAAAAACTGTTTTTT. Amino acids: CASSQGGSNEKLFF.